These 28 T cell receptor beta chains were all obtained from the same sample, sequenced in a study of beta chain features in type 1 diabetes (dated by TCRdb to the late 2010s). Receptors were amplified or captured by the immunoSEQ multiplex PCR assay. All of the isolated RNA was reverse transcribed with the High Capacity cDNA Reverse Transcription Kit, so expressed TCRB transcripts were sequenced. TCRdb carries this immuneACCESS record with in-frame sequences only. Its versions omit some clonotypes, under half of them owing to an unresolved V gene in the studies checked, with the rest unexplained. The sample table shows just over 450,000 clones, and about 30% are seen once. In total, the top ten clones hold more than 0.055% of the sample. Sequencing input: naive CD4+ T cells from blood. The sample's cell subset or site label, in plain terms: true naive CD4+ T cells. Receptor source: a man aged 18 to 35 in good health.

J is TRBJ2-7 and V is TRBV15, with 7 positions matching TRBD2. CDR1 is LNHNV, CDR2 YYDKDF, per germline (reference sequence). CDR3 size: 15 residues. Trimming at V came to 3 bases and at J to 2 bases, leaving 7 bases not matched to a gene. The CDR3 reads CATSRGLAETYEQYF. CDR3 nucleotide sequence: TGTGCCACCAGCAGGGGCCTAGCGGAGACCTACGAGCAGTACTTC.

The sample holds a few counts of this clone. The chain employs TRBV5-1 and TRBJ2-1; possibly TRBD1 or TRBD2 for D (5 bases each). The germline V gene has CDR1 SGHRS and CDR2 YFSETQ. Trimming took off 4 bases at V and 1 base at J, with 21 bases between the two ends. This CDR3 contains 18 residues. CDR3 sequence: CASSGIRKEGSSYNEQFF. Here the CDR3 DNA reads TGCGCCAGCAGCGGGATAAGGAAAGAGGGGTCTTCCTACAATGAGCAGTTCTTC.

This chain uses TRBV5-1 with TRBJ2-3; the D gene is possibly TRBD2 (7 bases). The V gene's germline CDR1 is SGHRS and CDR2 YFSETQ. Between the trimmed V and J ends, which lost 4 bases and 6 bases, there was a span of 27 bases. CDR3 length: 18 amino acids. CDR3 coding DNA: TGCGCCAGCAGCGGCGTAAGGAGCGGGCCGGGGGGCGGCGATACGCAGTATTTT. Its protein is CASSGVRSGPGGGDTQYF.

The chain has TRBV30 and TRBJ1-5; TRBD1 matches 12 bases. V dropped 1 base and J dropped 4; count of bases not matched to a gene: 5. The CDR3 length is 16 residues. Germline V CDR1 and CDR2: GTSNPN, SVGIG (reference sequence). CDR3 loop: CAWSGLGQGANQPQHF. DNA of the CDR3: TGTGCCTGGAGTGGTTTGGGACAGGGGGCTAATCAGCCCCAGCATTTT.

The chain uses TRBV4-2 and TRBJ1-2; 9 positions agree with TRBD1. Germline V gives CDR1 LGHNA, CDR2 YNFKEQ. J gave up 0 bases and V 1 base, and 3 bases lay outside the gene matches. CDR3 size: 16 residues. CDR3 coding DNA: TGTGCCAGCAGCCAAGGGGACAGGGAAGCTAACTATGGCTACACCTTC. Translated, it gives CASSQGDREANYGYTF.

The J gene is TRBJ2-1, the V gene TRBV15, with TRBD1 matching over 7 bases. The germline gives CDR1 LNHNV, CDR2 YYDKDF (reference sequence). Germline trimming cut 9 bases from V and 6 bases from J; bases unmatched to any gene: 8. The CDR3 runs 13 residues. CDR3 protein: CATTKNRGNEQFF. CDR3 nucleotides: TGTGCCACTACTAAGAACAGGGGCAATGAGCAGTTCTTC.

The table lists this clone with a few counts. The chain recombines TRBV4-3 with TRBJ2-6, with D possibly being TRBD1 (6 bases). V lost 2 bases and J lost 2, with 10 bases in between. This CDR3 is 16 amino acids long. CDR1 and CDR2 from the germline V gene are LGHNA and YSLEER. The CDR3 sequence is CASSQFTGPGANVLTF. The CDR3 DNA reads TGCGCCAGCAGCCAATTTACAGGGCCTGGGGCCAACGTCCTGACTTTC.

Comment on this clone: This specimen includes other DNA sequences encoding the same CDR3. This chain links TRBV15 with TRBJ2-7, with D tentatively TRBD2 (5 bases). CDR1 is LNHNV and CDR2 is YYDKDF in the germline V gene (reference sequence). This CDR3 comprises 13 residues. V was trimmed by 1 base and J by 2 bases, leaving 6 bases between them. The CDR3 DNA reads TGTGCCACCAGCAGAGGAGGGCCCTACGAGCAGTACTTC. Its protein product is CATSRGGPYEQYF.

The chain has TRBV23-1 and TRBJ2-1, with unresolved D. TRBV23-1 is marked as an open reading frame, function uncertain. V was cut by 6 bases and J by 8 bases, with 14 bases left in between. This CDR3 has 13 amino acids. The CDR3 sequence is CASRLPNPHEQFF. The CDR3 DNA follows: TGCGCCAGCAGACTACCGAACCCCCATGAGCAGTTCTTC.

This clone was detected only once. The J gene is TRBJ1-2, the V gene TRBV29-1; TRBD1 matches at 8 bases. The CDR3 totals 16 residues. V dropped 1 base and J dropped 4; count of bases not matched to a gene: 11. Per the germline V gene, CDR1 is SQVTM and CDR2 is ANQGSEA. The CDR3 is CSVEGRGQGWSYGYTF. The DNA of the CDR3 is TGCAGCGTTGAAGGACGAGGACAGGGCTGGAGCTATGGCTACACCTTC.

The V and J genes are TRBV7-9 and TRBJ2-7; the match to TRBD1 covers 9 bases. The CDR3 spans 14 residues. After removal of 5 bases from V and 3 bases from J, the junction contained 5 bases not matched to a gene. The germline V gene has CDR1 SEHNR and CDR2 FQNEAQ (reference sequence). The CDR3 loop reads CASSHTTGGYEQYF. The CDR3 DNA reads as TGTGCCAGCAGCCATACGACAGGGGGCTACGAGCAGTACTTC. Full variable domain (outside the CDR3, taken from reference TRBV7-9 and TRBJ2-7): DTGVSQNPRHKITKRGQNVTFRCDPISEHNRLYWYRQTLGQGPEFLTYFQNEAQLEKSRLLSDRFSAERPKGSFSTLEIQRTEQGDSAMYLCASSHTTGGYEQYFGPGTRLTVT.

This clone was recorded once. Other nucleotide sequences in the sample specify the same CDR3. The V call is TRBV7-2, the J call TRBJ2-7; no firm D call. This CDR3 is built from 11 residues. Germline loops: CDR1 SGHTA, CDR2 FQGNSA. With 5 bases removed from V and 4 bases from J, the gap between germline ends came to 6 bases. CDR3 protein: CASSRGYEQYF. The CDR3 DNA reads TGTGCCAGCAGCCGCGGATACGAGCAGTACTTC.

This clone was detected only a few times. The gene calls are TRBV30 and TRBJ2-1; tentative D call: TRBD2 (5 bases). Trimming took off 5 bases at V and 0 bases at J, with 11 bases between the two ends. The length of the CDR3 is 14 residues. CDR1 is GTSNPN and CDR2 is SVGIG in the germline V gene (reference sequence). The DNA for the CDR3 is TGTGCCTGGGGAGGACGGACCTCCTACAATGAGCAGTTCTTC. This encodes CAWGGRTSYNEQFF.

The chain combines TRBV10-3 with TRBJ2-5; D unresolved. Trimming pared 4 bases from V and 2 bases from J, leaving 5 bases between. From germline, CDR1 is ENHRY and CDR2 SYGVKD. The CDR3 sequence is 12 residues long. The CDR3 DNA is TGTGCCATCAGTGGACAACAAGAGACCCAGTACTTC. Its translation is CAISGQQETQYF.

This clone was counted only a few times. The V call is TRBV5-1, the J call TRBJ2-1, with 10 bases identical to TRBD2. Trimming cost V 3 bases and J 7 bases; bases outside gene matches: 10. Germline V CDR1 and CDR2: SGHRS, YFSETQ. The CDR3 extends over 16 amino acids. As DNA, the CDR3 is TGCGCCAGCAGCTCCTGGGAGACTAGCGGGCGAAATGAGCAGTTCTTC. This translates into CASSSWETSGRNEQFF. The full variable domain, its missing parts supplied by reference TRBV5-1 and TRBJ2-1, is KAGVTQTPRYLIKTRGQQVTLSCSPISGHRSVSWYQQTPGQGLQFLFEYFSETQRNKGNFPGRFSGRQFSNSRSEMNVSTLELGDSALYLCASSSWETSGRNEQFFGPGTRLTVL.

The chain couples TRBV7-8 to TRBJ2-4; 11 bases fit TRBD1. Germline V gene sequence: CDR1 SGHVS, CDR2 FQNEAQ. The CDR3 is 16 residues long. Trimming cost V 5 bases and J 7 bases; bases outside gene matches: 10. The CDR3, as DNA: TGTGCCAGCAGCCGATTAAGCCGGGACAGGGGGAACATTCAGTACTTC. Translating it yields CASSRLSRDRGNIQYF.

V gene TRBV19 combines with J gene TRBJ2-7, with 14 nucleotides matching TRBD2. Germline V gene data show CDR1 as LNHDA and CDR2 as SQIVND (reference sequence). The J segment lost 6 bases and the V segment lost 7 bases, leaving 5 bases of the junction unmatched. The CDR3 sequence is 14 residues long. This chain's CDR3 is CASMGLAGAREQYF. The CDR3 DNA follows: TGTGCCAGTATGGGACTAGCGGGAGCTCGCGAGCAGTACTTC.

The gene calls are TRBV30 and TRBJ2-1; D unresolved. The CDR3 covers 16 residues. The germline V gene has CDR1 GTSNPN and CDR2 SVGIG (reference sequence). V lost 0 bases and J 2 bases, leaving 14 bases between the germline ends. The CDR3 DNA reads TGTGCCTGGAGTGTCCCCGGTGGCTACACCTACAATGAGCAGTTCTTC. Amino acids: CAWSVPGGYTYNEQFF.

This clone occurred a few times. V is TRBV25-1 and J is TRBJ2-7; the D is unclear. Trimming took 5 bases from V and 5 from J, leaving 10 bases between them. The CDR3 consists of 12 residues. The germline CDR1 and CDR2 sequences are MGHDK and SYGVNS. DNA for the CDR3: TGTGCCAGCAGTTCCACGTTTAACGAGCAGTACTTC. Translated: CASSSTFNEQYF.

The chain uses TRBV29-1 and TRBJ2-3; D gene uncertain. This CDR3 has 13 residues. Trimming removed 2 bases from V and 2 bases from J, with 8 bases in between. The germline gives CDR1 SQVTM, CDR2 ANQGSEA. The CDR3 sequence: CSVETAVTDTQYF. CDR3 in DNA: TGCAGCGTTGAAACCGCAGTCACAGATACGCAGTATTTT.

To note about this clone: The junction does not match germline at one end; this may be a read error. The CDR3 loop reads CASSLAGLQETQYF. DNA for the CDR3: TGTGCTAGCAGCTTAGCGGGACTACAAGAGACCCAGTACTTC. The chain carries TRBV7-7 and TRBJ2-5; 8 bases line up with TRBD2. Germline CDR1 is SSHAT and CDR2 is FNYEAQ (reference sequence). The CDR3 loop spans 14 amino acids.

The V call is TRBV9, the J call TRBJ1-1; D may be TRBD1 (5 bases). The CDR3 runs to 15 residues. CDR1 is SGDLS, CDR2 YYNGEE, per germline. The V end lost 0 bases, the J end lost 1 base, and 10 bases lay between the germline ends. The DNA for the CDR3 is TGTGCCAGCAGCGTAGACCCGGGGCCGAACACTGAAGCTTTCTTT. This codes for CASSVDPGPNTEAFF.

V usage is TRBV5-1 and J usage is TRBJ2-3; D is ambiguous. Germline V gene sequence: CDR1 SGHRS, CDR2 YFSETQ. This CDR3 is 14 amino acids long. The V end was cut by 0 bases, the J end by 1 base, with 6 bases between. The CDR3 loop reads CASSLATRTDTQYF. Written as DNA, the CDR3 is TGCGCCAGCAGCTTGGCGACACGCACAGATACGCAGTATTTT.

This clone was found a few times. The CDR3 spells CAWTTGGEYYGYTF. Written as DNA, the CDR3 is TGTGCCTGGACCACAGGGGGCGAGTACTATGGCTACACCTTC. The chain has TRBV30 and TRBJ1-2; TRBD1 agrees at 9 bases. The CDR3 runs to 14 residues. Germline CDR1 GTSNPN, CDR2 SVGIG (reference sequence). With V trimmed by 4 bases and J by 3 bases, 6 bases remained unmatched.

The sample holds a few counts of this clone. The chain links TRBV18 to TRBJ2-6; a possible D gene is TRBD2 (5 bases). The CDR3 contains 17 residues. V shed 2 bases and J shed 0 bases, with 11 bases lying between them. The germline gives CDR1 KGHSH, CDR2 LQKENI. In nucleotides, the CDR3 is TGTGCCAGCTCACCATTTTCGGGGAGCTCTGGGGCCAACGTCCTGACTTTC. This sequence encodes CASSPFSGSSGANVLTF.

This clone was counted only a few times. J is TRBJ2-1 and V is TRBV19; 7 bases line up with TRBD2. The CDR3 is 16 amino acids. J gave up 7 bases and V 5 bases, and 14 bases lay outside the gene matches. Germline lookup yields CDR1 LNHDA and CDR2 SQIVND (reference sequence). CDR3 in DNA: TGTGCCAGTAGTCACAAGGCGGGAGAGGCTGAAAATGAGCAGTTCTTC. Protein product: CASSHKAGEAENEQFF.

V gene TRBV29-1 combines with J gene TRBJ2-1; TRBD1 is a possible D gene (5 bases). The germline CDR1 and CDR2 sequences are SQVTM and ANQGSEA. This CDR3 is 12 amino acids long. Trimming pared 4 bases from V and 3 bases from J, leaving 7 bases between. Written as DNA, the CDR3 is TGCAGCGTTGTCCAGGGCTACAATGAGCAGTTCTTC. Translation: CSVVQGYNEQFF.

V usage is TRBV29-1 and J usage is TRBJ2-5, with D perhaps assigned TRBD1 or TRBD2 (5 bases each). The CDR3 runs to 13 residues. Germline loops: CDR1 SQVTM, CDR2 ANQGSEA. Between the trimmed V and J ends, which lost 3 bases and 1 base, there was a span of 9 bases. The CDR3 protein is CSVDLGTQETQYF. Here the CDR3 DNA reads TGCAGCGTTGACCTGGGGACCCAAGAGACCCAGTACTTC. Full variable domain (missing parts from reference TRBV29-1 and TRBJ2-5): SAVISQKPSRDICQRGTSLTIQCQVDSQVTMMFWYRQQPGQSLTLIATANQGSEATYESGFVIDKFPISRPNLTFSTLTVSNMSPEDSSIYLCSVDLGTQETQYFGPGTRLLVL.